These T cell receptor beta chains were read from a single sample in a study of shared clonotypes between healthy human individuals. Here immunoSEQ multiplex PCR was the method, and the copy in TCRdb shows in-frame clones only, minus some. The data show hundreds of thousands of clones, more than 95% seen once. Material for sequencing was naive CD4+ T cells sorted from blood. All receptors derive from a woman under 40 in good health. The CDR3 runs from the conserved cysteine through the conserved F or W. A D gene is named only where the DNA matches it firmly. Expanded clones get a size class; other rows say once, few or many, or leave the size out.

D	size	J	V	CDR3	DNA
TRBD2	-	TRBJ2-3	TRBV15	CATSRLPPIPRLAGALTDTQYF	TGTGCCACCAGCAGACTCCCCCCCATCCCGCGGCTAGCGGGAGCCCTCACAGATACGCAGTATTTT
TRBD2	-	TRBJ2-1	TRBV27	CASSSLSGRSFNEQFF	TGTGCCAGCAGTTCCCTAAGCGGGAGGAGCTTCAATGAGCAGTTCTTC
TRBD2	once	TRBJ2-3	TRBV27	CASSSLAGVGTDTQYF	TGTGCCAGCAGCTCCCTAGCGGGAGTGGGCACAGATACGCAGTATTTT
-	-	TRBJ2-7	TRBV27	CASSLQGGGMSSYEQYF	TGTGCCAGCAGTTTACAAGGGGGCGGGATGAGCTCCTACGAGCAGTACTTC
-	-	TRBJ2-7	TRBV5-1	CASSSSSGPYEQYF	TGCGCCAGCAGCTCAAGCAGCGGGCCCTACGAGCAGTACTTC
-	-	TRBJ2-3	TRBV18	CASSLLGTDTQYF	TGTGCCAGCTCCCTGCTGGGCACAGATACGCAGTATTTT
-	-	TRBJ2-7	TRBV7-2	CASSLFGGVGQYF	TGTGCCAGCAGCTTATTTGGGGGCGTCGGGCAGTACTTC
-	-	TRBJ2-2	TRBV11-2	CASSFVSNTGELFF	TGTGCCAGCAGCTTCGTCTCAAACACCGGGGAGCTGTTTTTT
-	-	TRBJ2-7	TRBV6-5	CASSSPGQSYEQYF	TGTGCCAGCAGTTCCCCAGGCCAGTCCTACGAGCAGTACTTC
TRBD1	-	TRBJ2-7	TRBV5-5	CASSLTGGYYEQYF	TGTGCCAGCAGCCTGACAGGGGGTTACTACGAGCAGTACTTC
-	-	TRBJ2-7	TRBV14	CASSQQPGGYEQYF	TGTGCCAGCAGCCAACAGCCTGGGGGGTACGAGCAGTACTTC
TRBD2	-	TRBJ2-3	TRBV10-1	CASSDGTSRLYTQYF	TGCGCCAGCAGTGATGGGACTAGCCGGCTCTATACGCAGTATTTT
TRBD2	once	TRBJ2-1	TRBV11-2	CASSSGSGASSYNEQFF	TGTGCCAGCAGCTCAGGTAGCGGGGCCAGCTCCTACAATGAGCAGTTCTTC
TRBD2	-	TRBJ2-1	TRBV7-3	CASSSALAGYNEQFF	TGTGCCAGCAGCTCGGCTCTAGCGGGATACAATGAGCAGTTCTTC
TRBD1	-	TRBJ1-4	TRBV28	CASSRTGWDEKLFF	TGTGCCAGCAGCAGGACAGGGTGGGATGAAAAACTGTTTTTT
-	-	TRBJ2-3	TRBV7-9	CAHRTDAGTDTQYF	TGTGCCCACCGAACCGATGCGGGCACAGATACGCAGTATTTT
TRBD2	-	TRBJ2-2	TRBV7-3	CASSSSGRNTGELFF	TGTGCCAGCAGCTCTAGCGGGAGGAACACCGGGGAGCTGTTTTTT